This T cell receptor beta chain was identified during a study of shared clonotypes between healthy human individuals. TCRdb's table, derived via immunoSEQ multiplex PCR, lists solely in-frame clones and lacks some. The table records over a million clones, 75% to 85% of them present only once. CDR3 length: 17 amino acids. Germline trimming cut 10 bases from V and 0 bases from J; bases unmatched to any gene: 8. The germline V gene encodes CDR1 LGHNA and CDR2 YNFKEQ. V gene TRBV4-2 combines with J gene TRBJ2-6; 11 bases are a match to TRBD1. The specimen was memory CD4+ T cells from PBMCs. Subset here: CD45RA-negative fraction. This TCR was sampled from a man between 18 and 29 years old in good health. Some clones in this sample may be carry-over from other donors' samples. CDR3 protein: CAIYAGTGGSGANVLTF. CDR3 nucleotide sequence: TGTGCCATCTATGCCGGGACAGGGGGCTCTGGGGCCAACGTCCTGACTTTC.